This T cell receptor beta chain is drawn from a study of blood T cell repertoires in COVID-19. This clone was detected only a few times. Germline V CDR1 and CDR2: MNHEY, SVGAGI. V was pared by 5 bases and J by 0 bases, with 4 bases of the junction left unmatched. This CDR3 contains 15 residues. The data were produced by immunoSEQ multiplex PCR, yet TCRdb's version contains in-frame clones alone and is incomplete. The table shows 60,000 to 70,000 clones, with 70% to 85% occurring only once. The V call is TRBV6-5, the J call TRBJ2-5, with 9 bases fitting TRBD1. The sequence was obtained from a man in his sixties with acute or convalescent COVID-19. The sample was peripheral blood. This CDR3 is CASSPDRGYQETQYF. DNA of the CDR3: TGTGCCAGCAGTCCAGACAGGGGGTACCAAGAGACCCAGTACTTC.